This record looks at one T cell receptor (beta chain) sequence and its context. What it binds is unknown. This entry is derived from a study of cytomegalovirus exposure and HLA in healthy donors. Study observations and caveats: Earlier findings revealed that most TCR beta V segments proved productive either about 87% or about 30% of the time.

Primers: 60 Vbeta forward and 13 Jbeta reverse. Here immunoSEQ multiplex PCR was the method, and the copy in TCRdb shows in-frame clones only, minus some. The table lists around 150,000 clones, about 77% of them singletons. The CDR3 runs 16 residues. Germline V gene data show CDR1 as LNHDA and CDR2 as SQIVND (reference sequence). With V trimmed by 1 base and J by 6 bases, 11 bases remained unmatched. Sequences were obtained from PBMCs. The chain carries TRBV19 and TRBJ1-2, with 7 bases that match TRBD1. The sequence derives from a woman aged 40 to 50 in good health and CMV-seronegative. In nucleotides, the CDR3 is TGTGCCAGTAGTATAGTCACAGGGGCCACGGGCAATGGCTACACCTTC. It is translated as CASSIVTGATGNGYTF.